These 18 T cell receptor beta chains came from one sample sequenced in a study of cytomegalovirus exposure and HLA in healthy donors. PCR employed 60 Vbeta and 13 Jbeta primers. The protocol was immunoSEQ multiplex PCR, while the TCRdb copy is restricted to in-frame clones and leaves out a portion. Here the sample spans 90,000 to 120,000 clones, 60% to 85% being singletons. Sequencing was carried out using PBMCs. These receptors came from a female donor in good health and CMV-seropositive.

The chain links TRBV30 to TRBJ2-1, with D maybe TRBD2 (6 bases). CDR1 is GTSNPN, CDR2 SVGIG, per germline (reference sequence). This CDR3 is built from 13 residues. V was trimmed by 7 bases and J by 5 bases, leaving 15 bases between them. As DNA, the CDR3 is TGTGCCTTTTCCGGGACTCCTAACAATGAGCAGTTCTTC. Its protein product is CAFSGTPNNEQFF.

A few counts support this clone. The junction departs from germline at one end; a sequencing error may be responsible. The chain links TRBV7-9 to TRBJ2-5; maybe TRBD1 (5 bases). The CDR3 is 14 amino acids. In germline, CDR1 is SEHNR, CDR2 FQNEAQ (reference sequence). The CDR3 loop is CSSSLVRVGETQYF. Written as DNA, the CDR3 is TGTTCCAGCAGCTTAGTCAGGGTTGGAGAGACCCAGTACTTC. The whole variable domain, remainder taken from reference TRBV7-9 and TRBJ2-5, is DTGVSQNPRHKITKRGQNVTFRCDPISEHNRLYWYRQTLGQGPEFLTYFQNEAQLEKSRLLSDRFSAERPKGSFSTLEIQRTEQGDSAMYLCSSSLVRVGETQYFGPGTRLLVL.

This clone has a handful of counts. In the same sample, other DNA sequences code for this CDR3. The CDR3 region has the DNA TGTGCCAGCTCACGGGACAGGGAAAATTCACCCCTCCACTTT. It specifies CASSRDRENSPLHF. The chain uses TRBV18 and TRBJ1-6, with TRBD1 identical over 9 bases. CDR3 size: 14 residues. The germline CDR1 and CDR2 sequences are KGHSH and LQKENI. J was trimmed by 7 bases and V by 4 bases; bases with no gene match: 2.

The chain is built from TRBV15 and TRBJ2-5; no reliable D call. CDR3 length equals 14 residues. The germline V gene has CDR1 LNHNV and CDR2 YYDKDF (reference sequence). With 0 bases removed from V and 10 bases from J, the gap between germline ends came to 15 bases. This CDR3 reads CATSRDRTNPGQYF. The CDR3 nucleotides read TGTGCCACCAGCAGAGATCGTACGAATCCGGGCCAGTACTTC. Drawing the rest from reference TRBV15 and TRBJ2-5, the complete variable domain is DAMVIQNPRYQVTQFGKPVTLSCSQTLNHNVMYWYQQKSSQAPKLLFHYYDKDFNNEADTPDNFQSRRPNTSFCFLDIRSPGLGDTAMYLCATSRDRTNPGQYFGPGTRLLVL.

This CDR3 reads CASSPPPGNTIYF. In DNA form, the CDR3 reads TGTGCCAGCAGTCCCCCTCCTGGAAACACCATATATTTT. The chain recombines TRBV28 with TRBJ1-3; D not resolved. The CDR3 runs to 13 residues. Germline V gene data show CDR1 as MDHEN and CDR2 as SYDVKM. V lost 5 bases, J lost 2 bases, and 7 bases lay in between.

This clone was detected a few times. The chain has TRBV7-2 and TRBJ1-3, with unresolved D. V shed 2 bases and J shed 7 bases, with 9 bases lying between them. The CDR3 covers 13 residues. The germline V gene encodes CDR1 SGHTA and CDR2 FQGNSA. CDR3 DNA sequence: TGTGCCAGCAGCTTATTGGTTACTAACACCATATATTTT. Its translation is CASSLLVTNTIYF.

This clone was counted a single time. The CDR3, as DNA: TGTGCCTGGAGTGGCTTGCGTGGAAACACCATATATTTT. Protein: CAWSGLRGNTIYF. V gene TRBV30 combines with J gene TRBJ1-3; no clear D gene. There are 13 residues in the CDR3. V shed 1 base and J shed 3 bases, with 7 bases lying between them. Germline V CDR1 and CDR2: GTSNPN, SVGIG (reference sequence).

CDR3 in DNA: TGTGCCAGCAGTTTATCGGTCAGCAATCAGCCCCAGCATTTT. Amino acid sequence: CASSLSVSNQPQHF. The V call is TRBV28, the J call TRBJ1-5; D remains ambiguous. The CDR3 has 14 residues. Germline CDR1 MDHEN, CDR2 SYDVKM. V was cut by 1 base and J by 1 base, with 5 bases left in between.

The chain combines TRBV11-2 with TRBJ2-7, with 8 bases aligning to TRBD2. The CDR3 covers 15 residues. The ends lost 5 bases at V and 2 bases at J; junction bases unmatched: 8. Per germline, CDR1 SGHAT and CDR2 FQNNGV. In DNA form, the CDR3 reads TGTGCCAGCAGCCCTAGTAGCGGGACCCCCTACGAGCAGTACTTC. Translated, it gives CASSPSSGTPYEQYF.

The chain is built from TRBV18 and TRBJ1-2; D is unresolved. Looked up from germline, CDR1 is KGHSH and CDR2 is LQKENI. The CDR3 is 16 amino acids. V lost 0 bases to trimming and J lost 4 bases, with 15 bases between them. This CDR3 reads CASSPPEEQTIYGYTF. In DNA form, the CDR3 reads TGTGCCAGCTCACCACCGGAAGAACAGACGATCTATGGCTACACCTTC.

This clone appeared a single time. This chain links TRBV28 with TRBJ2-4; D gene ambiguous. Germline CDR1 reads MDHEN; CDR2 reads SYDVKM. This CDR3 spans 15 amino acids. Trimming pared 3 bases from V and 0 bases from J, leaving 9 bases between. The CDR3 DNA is TGTGCCAGCAGTTTCGCGTATGGAGCCAAAAACATTCAGTACTTC. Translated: CASSFAYGAKNIQYF.

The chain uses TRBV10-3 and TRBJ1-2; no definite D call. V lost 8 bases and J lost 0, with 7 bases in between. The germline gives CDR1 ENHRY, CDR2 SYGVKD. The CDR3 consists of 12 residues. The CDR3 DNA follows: TGTGCCATCGGGAGAGCTAACTATGGCTACACCTTC. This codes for CAIGRANYGYTF.

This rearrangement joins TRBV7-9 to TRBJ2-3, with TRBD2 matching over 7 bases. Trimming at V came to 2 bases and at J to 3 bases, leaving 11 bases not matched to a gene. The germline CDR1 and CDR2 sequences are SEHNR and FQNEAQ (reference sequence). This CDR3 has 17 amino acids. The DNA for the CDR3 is TGTGCCAGCAGCTTATTAGTCGGCGGGGGAGGGACAGATACGCAGTATTTT. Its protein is CASSLLVGGGGTDTQYF.

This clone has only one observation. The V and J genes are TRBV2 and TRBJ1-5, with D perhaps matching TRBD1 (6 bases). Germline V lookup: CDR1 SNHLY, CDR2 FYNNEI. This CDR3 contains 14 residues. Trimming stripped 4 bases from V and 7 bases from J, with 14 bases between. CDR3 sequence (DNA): TGTGCCAGCAGTGCCCCCCTCGGACAGCAGCCCCAGCATTTT. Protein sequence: CASSAPLGQQPQHF.

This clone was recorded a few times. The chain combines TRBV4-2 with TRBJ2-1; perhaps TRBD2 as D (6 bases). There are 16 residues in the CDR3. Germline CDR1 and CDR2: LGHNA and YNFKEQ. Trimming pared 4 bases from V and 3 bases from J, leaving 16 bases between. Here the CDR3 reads CASSRQLLRDYNEQFF. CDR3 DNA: TGTGCCAGCAGCCGCCAACTCCTGCGGGACTACAATGAGCAGTTCTTC.

CDR3 sequence reads: CASSPPSTDTQYF. DNA for the CDR3: TGTGCCAGCAGTCCCCCGAGCACAGATACGCAGTATTTT. The chain combines TRBV2 with TRBJ2-3; no definite D call. From germline, CDR1 is SNHLY and CDR2 FYNNEI. The CDR3 runs to 13 residues. Trimming stripped 5 bases from V and 0 bases from J, with 6 bases between.

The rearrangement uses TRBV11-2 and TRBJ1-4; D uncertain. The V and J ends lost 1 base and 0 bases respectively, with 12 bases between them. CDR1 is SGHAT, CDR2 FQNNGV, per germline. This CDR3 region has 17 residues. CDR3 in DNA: TGTGCCAGCAGCTTAGGGATACGGGTCTCAACTAATGAAAAACTGTTTTTT. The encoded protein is CASSLGIRVSTNEKLFF.

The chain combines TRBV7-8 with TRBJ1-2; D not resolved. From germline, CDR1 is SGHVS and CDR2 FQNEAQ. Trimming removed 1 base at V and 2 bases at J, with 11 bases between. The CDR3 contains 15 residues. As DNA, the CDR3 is TGTGCCAGCAGCTTAGTGGAGGGAAGGAACTATGGCTACACCTTC. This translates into CASSLVEGRNYGYTF.